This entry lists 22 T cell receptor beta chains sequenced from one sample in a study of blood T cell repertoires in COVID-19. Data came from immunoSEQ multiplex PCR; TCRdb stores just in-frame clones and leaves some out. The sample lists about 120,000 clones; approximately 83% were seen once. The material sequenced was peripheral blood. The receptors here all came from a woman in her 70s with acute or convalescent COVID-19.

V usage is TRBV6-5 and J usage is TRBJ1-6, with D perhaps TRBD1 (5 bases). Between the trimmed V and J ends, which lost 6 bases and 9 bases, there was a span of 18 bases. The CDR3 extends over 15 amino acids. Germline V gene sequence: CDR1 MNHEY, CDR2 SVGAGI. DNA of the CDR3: TGTGCCAGCAGCTCGGACACTTCCTTGGGTTCACCCCTCCACTTT. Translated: CASSSDTSLGSPLHF.

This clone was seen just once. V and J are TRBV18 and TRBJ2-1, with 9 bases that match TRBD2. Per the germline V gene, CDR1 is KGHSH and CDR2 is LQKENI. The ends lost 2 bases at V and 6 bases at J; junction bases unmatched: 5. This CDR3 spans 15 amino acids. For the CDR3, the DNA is TGTGCCAGCTCACCAATGGCGGGGGGGCTCAATGAGCAGTTCTTC. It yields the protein CASSPMAGGLNEQFF.

The CDR3: CSVGVGGNTIYF. Written as DNA, the CDR3 is TGCAGCGTTGGCGTCGGTGGAAACACCATATATTTT. V gene TRBV29-1 combines with J gene TRBJ1-3; D ambiguous. The CDR3 runs 12 residues. Germline V CDR1 and CDR2: SQVTM, ANQGSEA. With 4 bases removed from V and 3 bases from J, the gap between germline ends came to 7 bases. Filled out from reference TRBV29-1 and TRBJ1-3, the complete variable domain reads SAVISQKPSRDICQRGTSLTIQCQVDSQVTMMFWYRQQPGQSLTLIATANQGSEATYESGFVIDKFPISRPNLTFSTLTVSNMSPEDSSIYLCSVGVGGNTIYFGEGSWLTVV.

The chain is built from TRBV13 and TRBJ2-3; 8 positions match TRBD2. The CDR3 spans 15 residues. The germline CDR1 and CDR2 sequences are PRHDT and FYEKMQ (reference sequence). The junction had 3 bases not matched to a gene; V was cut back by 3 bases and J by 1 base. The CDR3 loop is CASSLGRGGTDTQYF. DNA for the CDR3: TGTGCCAGCAGCTTGGGGCGGGGGGGCACAGATACGCAGTATTTT.

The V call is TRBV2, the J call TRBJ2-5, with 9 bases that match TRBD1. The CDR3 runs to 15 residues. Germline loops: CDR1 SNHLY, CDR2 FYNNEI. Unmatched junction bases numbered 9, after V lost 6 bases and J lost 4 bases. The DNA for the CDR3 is TGTGCCAGCAGCATCGACAGGGGGTTAGGAGAGACCCAGTACTTC. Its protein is CASSIDRGLGETQYF.

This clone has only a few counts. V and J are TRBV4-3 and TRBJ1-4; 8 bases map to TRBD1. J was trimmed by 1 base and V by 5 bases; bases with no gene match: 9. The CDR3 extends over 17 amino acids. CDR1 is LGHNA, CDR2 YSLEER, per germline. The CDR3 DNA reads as TGCGCCAGCAGCGTGGACAGGGCGGTAGGAACTAATGAAAAACTGTTTTTT. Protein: CASSVDRAVGTNEKLFF.

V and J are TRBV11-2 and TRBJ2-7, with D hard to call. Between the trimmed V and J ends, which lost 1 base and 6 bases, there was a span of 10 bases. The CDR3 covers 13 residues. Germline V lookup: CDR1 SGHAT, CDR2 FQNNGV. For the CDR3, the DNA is TGTGCCAGCAGCTTAGGGGCTTATGGCGAGCAGTACGTC. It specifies CASSLGAYGEQYV.

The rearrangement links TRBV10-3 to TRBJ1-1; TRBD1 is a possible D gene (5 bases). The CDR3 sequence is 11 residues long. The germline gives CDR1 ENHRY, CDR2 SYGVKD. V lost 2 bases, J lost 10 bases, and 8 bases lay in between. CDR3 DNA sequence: TGTGCCATCAGTGAGGTGGGGCTAGCTTTCTTT. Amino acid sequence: CAISEVGLAFF.

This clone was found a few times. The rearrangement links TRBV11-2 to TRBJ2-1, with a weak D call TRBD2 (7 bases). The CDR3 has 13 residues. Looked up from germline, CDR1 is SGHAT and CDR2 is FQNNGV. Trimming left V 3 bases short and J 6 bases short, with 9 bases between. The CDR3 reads CASSFRGGNEQFF. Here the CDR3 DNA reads TGTGCCAGCAGCTTTAGGGGGGGCAATGAGCAGTTCTTC.

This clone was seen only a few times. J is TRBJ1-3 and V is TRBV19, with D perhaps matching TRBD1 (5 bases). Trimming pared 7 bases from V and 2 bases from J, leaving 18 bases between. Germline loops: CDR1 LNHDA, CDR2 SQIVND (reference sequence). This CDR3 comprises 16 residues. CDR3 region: CASIALDSPTGNTIYF. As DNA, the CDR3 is TGTGCCAGTATCGCTCTAGACAGTCCGACTGGAAACACCATATATTTT.

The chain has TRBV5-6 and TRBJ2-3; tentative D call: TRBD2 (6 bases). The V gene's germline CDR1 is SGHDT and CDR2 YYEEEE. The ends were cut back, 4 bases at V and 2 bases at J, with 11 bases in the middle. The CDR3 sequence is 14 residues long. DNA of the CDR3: TGTGCCAGCAGCGCCGGAGGGCTCACAGATACGCAGTATTTT. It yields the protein CASSAGGLTDTQYF.

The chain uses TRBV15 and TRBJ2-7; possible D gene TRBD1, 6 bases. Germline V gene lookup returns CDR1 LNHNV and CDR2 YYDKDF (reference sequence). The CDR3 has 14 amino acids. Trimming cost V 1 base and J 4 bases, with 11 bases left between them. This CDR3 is CATSRAGDLYEQYV. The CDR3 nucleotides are TGTGCCACCAGCAGAGCAGGGGACCTATACGAGCAGTACGTC.

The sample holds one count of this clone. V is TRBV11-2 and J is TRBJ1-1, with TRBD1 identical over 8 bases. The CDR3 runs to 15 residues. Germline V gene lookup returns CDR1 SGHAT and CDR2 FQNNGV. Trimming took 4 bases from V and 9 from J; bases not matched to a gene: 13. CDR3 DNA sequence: TGTGCCAGCAGCTGGACGACAGGGGCGAAGCCCAAAGCTTTCTTT. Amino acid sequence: CASSWTTGAKPKAFF.

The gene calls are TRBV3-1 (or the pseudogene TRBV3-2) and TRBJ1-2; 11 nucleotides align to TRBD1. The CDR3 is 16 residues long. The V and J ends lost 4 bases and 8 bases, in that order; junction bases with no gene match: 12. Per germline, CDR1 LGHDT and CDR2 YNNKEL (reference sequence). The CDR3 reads CASSPYNGQGAVGYTF. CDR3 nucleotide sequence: TGTGCCAGCAGCCCTTACAATGGACAGGGGGCGGTAGGCTACACCTTC.

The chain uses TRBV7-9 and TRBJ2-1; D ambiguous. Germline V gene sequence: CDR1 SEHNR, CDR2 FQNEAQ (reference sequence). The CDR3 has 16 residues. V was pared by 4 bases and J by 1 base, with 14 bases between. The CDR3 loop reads CASSSPGGASYNEQFF. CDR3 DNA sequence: TGTGCCAGCAGCTCCCCCGGCGGAGCGTCCTACAATGAGCAGTTCTTC.

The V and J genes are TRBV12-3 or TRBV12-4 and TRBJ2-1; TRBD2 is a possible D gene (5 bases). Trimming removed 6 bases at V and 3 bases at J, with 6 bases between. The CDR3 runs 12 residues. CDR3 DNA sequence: TGTGCCAGCAGCGCGGGCTACAATGAGCAGTTCTTC. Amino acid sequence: CASSAGYNEQFF.

The CDR3, as DNA: TGTGCCAGCAGCCACCCAGAGCGAGAGCAGTACTTC. Residues: CASSHPEREQYF. This chain links TRBV6-5 with TRBJ2-7; D is uncertain. There are 12 residues in the CDR3. Per the germline V gene, CDR1 is MNHEY and CDR2 is SVGAGI. V was pared by 6 bases and J by 7 bases, with 13 bases between.

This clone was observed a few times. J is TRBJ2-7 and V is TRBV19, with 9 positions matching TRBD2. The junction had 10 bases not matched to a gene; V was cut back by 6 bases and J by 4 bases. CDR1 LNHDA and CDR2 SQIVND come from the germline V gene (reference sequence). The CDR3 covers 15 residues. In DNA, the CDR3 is TGTGCCAGTAGCCCCACACTGGCGGGGGGGTACGAGCAGTACTTC. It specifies CASSPTLAGGYEQYF.

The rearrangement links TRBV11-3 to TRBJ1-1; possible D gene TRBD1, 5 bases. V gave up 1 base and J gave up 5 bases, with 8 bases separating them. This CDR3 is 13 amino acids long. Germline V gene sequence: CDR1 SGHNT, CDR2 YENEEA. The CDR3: CASSLARGTEAFF. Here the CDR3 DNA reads TGTGCCAGCAGCTTAGCCCGGGGGACTGAAGCTTTCTTT. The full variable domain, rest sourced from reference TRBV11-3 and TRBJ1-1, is EAGVVQSPRYKIIEKKQPVAFWCNPISGHNTLYWYLQNLGQGPELLIRYENEEAVDDSQLPKDRFSAERLKGVDSTLKIQPAELGDSAVYLCASSLARGTEAFFGQGTRLTVV.

CDR3 nucleotides: TGTGCCAGTAGTATTTGGGGGCAGACTGGAAACACCATATATTTT. It specifies CASSIWGQTGNTIYF. The chain is built from TRBV19 and TRBJ1-3; the D gene is possibly TRBD1 (6 bases). V was trimmed by 3 bases and J by 2 bases, leaving 11 bases between them. Germline V CDR1 and CDR2: LNHDA, SQIVND (reference sequence). The CDR3 has 15 amino acids.

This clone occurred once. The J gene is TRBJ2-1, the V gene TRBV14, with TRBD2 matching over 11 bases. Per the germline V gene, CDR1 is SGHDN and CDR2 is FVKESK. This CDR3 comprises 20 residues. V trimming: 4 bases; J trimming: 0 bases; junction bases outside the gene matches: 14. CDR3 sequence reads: CASSPFPGLAELSSYNEQFF. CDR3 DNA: TGTGCCAGCAGCCCATTTCCGGGACTAGCGGAACTGAGCTCCTACAATGAGCAGTTCTTC.

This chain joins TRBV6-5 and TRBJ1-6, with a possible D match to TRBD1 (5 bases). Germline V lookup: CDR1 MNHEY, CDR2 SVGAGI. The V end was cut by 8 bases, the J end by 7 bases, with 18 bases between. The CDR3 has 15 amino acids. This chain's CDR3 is CASGPYTGFNSPLHF. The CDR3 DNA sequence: TGTGCCAGCGGCCCCTATACAGGATTCAATTCACCCCTCCACTTT.